A selection of T cell receptor beta chains follows, all from one sample in a study of chemoradiotherapy in HPV16-positive cancers. Sequencing used immunoSEQ multiplex PCR; TCRdb keeps in-frame clones, though not all of them. The data show roughly 4,100 clones, roughly four fifths seen once. This material consisted of tumor tissue, taken from a patient who underwent chemoradiotherapy. These TCRs come from a human donor with HPV-associated anogenital cancer. CDR3s include the opening cysteine and the closing phenylalanine or tryptophan. The D gene is left open where the match is weak. Expanded clones are given a class, and other clones once, few, many or no size at all.

D,V,J,size,DNA,CDR3
TRBD2,TRBV9,TRBJ2-3,-,TGTGCCAGCAGCATCACAGCGGGAGGGTTCACAGATACGCAGTATTTT,CASSITAGGFTDTQYF
-,TRBV5-1,TRBJ2-7,-,TGCGCCAGCAGCTGGGCACCGGCGACCACCTACGAGCAGTACTTC,CASSWAPATTYEQYF
-,TRBV5-6,TRBJ2-5,-,TGTGCCAGCAGCCCCCGCCCCATGGAGACCCAGTACTTC,CASSPRPMETQYF
-,TRBV2,TRBJ1-2,large,TGTGCCAGCAGTTGGCAGGTTGATAACTATGGCTACACCTTC,CASSWQVDNYGYTF
-,TRBV29-1,TRBJ2-5,few,TGCAGCGTCTCAGGGAGGGAGACCCAGTACTTC,CSVSGRETQYF
-,TRBV4-1,TRBJ1-4,-,TGCGCCAGCAGCCAAGGGGACGGGTATGGAACTAATGAAAAACTGTTTTTT,CASSQGDGYGTNEKLFF
-,TRBV27,TRBJ2-7,-,TGTGCCAGCAGTTTATCTTGGACCTCCTACGAGCAGTACTTC,CASSLSWTSYEQYF
-,TRBV7-2,TRBJ1-2,-,TGTGCCAGCAGCTTATTGGGGGTTGGCTATGGCTACACCTTC,CASSLLGVGYGYTF
-,TRBV11-2,TRBJ2-5,once,TGTGCCAGCAGCTTCTCACAGGGTCCGGAGATCCAGTACTTC,CASSFSQGPEIQYF
-,TRBV5-6,TRBJ1-2,-,TGTGCCAGCAGCTTTCGACAGGACAGTCTCTGGCTGGGCTACACCTTC,CASSFRQDSLWLGYTF
-,TRBV30,TRBJ1-6,-,TGTGCCTGGAGTGTACTTGGTTCCTATAATTCACCCCTCCACTTT,CAWSVLGSYNSPLHF
-,TRBV2,TRBJ2-6,-,TGTGCCAGCAGGACAATCGGTACAGTATCTGGGGCCAACGTCCTGACTTTC,CASRTIGTVSGANVLTF
-,TRBV7-9,TRBJ1-1,few,TGTGCCAGCAGTCTAAACACTGAAGCTTTCTTT,CASSLNTEAFF
-,TRBV5-1,TRBJ2-5,-,TGCGCCAGCAGCTTGGTTCCGGGACTCCAAGAGACCCAGTACTTC,CASSLVPGLQETQYF
-,TRBV6-4,TRBJ2-5,-,TGTGCCAGCAGCCGTCCTAACATTCGGGGGTTCAGAGAGACCCAGTACTTC,CASSRPNIRGFRETQYF
TRBD1,TRBV7-2,TRBJ2-2,-,TGTGCCAGCAGCCCACGACAGGGGTTTACCGGGGAGCTGTTTTTT,CASSPRQGFTGELFF